A selection of T cell receptor beta chains follows, all from one sample in a study of T-cell reconstitution after alpha-beta-depleted transplantation in children. Using its own MiXCR run on the PCR reads, TCRdb lists one record per CDR3 protein. The data show some 550,000 distinct CDR3 sequences, approximately 16% seen once. This material consisted of PBMCs from the stem cell graft donor, taken from the stem cell graft. The receptors stem from a human donor who donated a stem cell graft to a child with acute lymphoblastic leukemia. Each CDR3 is given with its conserved first and last residue. D genes are given only for firm matches. Clone sizes are given selectively: once, few, many, or a class where the clone is expanded.

d_gene,abundance,j_gene,v_gene,CDR3nt,CDR3aa
-,few,TRBJ1-4,TRBV20-1,TGCAGTGCTGAAACACATGAAAAACTGTTTTTT,CSAETHEKLFF
TRBD1,-,TRBJ2-3,TRBV5-5,TGTGCCAGCAGCCAGGGGGCCTCTGGAAGCACAGATACGCAGTATTTT,CASSQGASGSTDTQYF
-,-,TRBJ2-2,TRBV28,TGTGCCAGCAGCTCACCCCCCGGGGGCAGGGGTACCGGGGAGCTGTTTTTT,CASSSPPGGRGTGELFF
TRBD1,-,TRBJ2-7,TRBV27,TGTGCCAGCAGTCACGACAGGGAAGGCTTGTACGAGCAGTACTTC,CASSHDREGLYEQYF
-,few,TRBJ1-2,TRBV11-1,TGTGCCAGCAGCTTAGACTCTGTCGGCAGACCACCGAACTATGGCTACACCTTC,CASSLDSVGRPPNYGYTF
-,few,TRBJ2-1,TRBV28,TGTGCCAGCAGTTTAGGTCATAGAGAGCAGTTCTTC,CASSLGHREQFF
-,once,TRBJ2-7,TRBV7-9,TGTGCCAGCACCCCTCTTGGGTCCAGGAGCTCCTACGAGCAGTACTTC,CASTPLGSRSSYEQYF
-,few,TRBJ1-1,TRBV4-1,TGCGCCAGCAGCCGCCTACAGGGCACTGAAGCTTTCTTT,CASSRLQGTEAFF
TRBD1,-,TRBJ2-7,TRBV12-3/TRBV12-4,TGTGCCAGCAGTGGGGACAGAACCGAGCAGTACTTC,CASSGDRTEQYF
-,few,TRBJ2-5,TRBV7-9,TGTGCCAGCAGCCTAACAGGGATGCAAGAGACCCAGTACTTC,CASSLTGMQETQYF
-,few,TRBJ1-2,TRBV29-1,TGCAGCGTTGAAGCCTATGGCTACACCTTC,CSVEAYGYTF
-,-,TRBJ2-1,TRBV20-1,TGCAGTGCTAGCGTCGGGCTTAACAATGAGCAGTTCTTC,CSASVGLNNEQFF
-,-,TRBJ2-2,TRBV5-1,TGCGCCAGCAGCATCAACACGGACAGTGTAGGCACCGGGGAGCTGTTTTTT,CASSINTDSVGTGELFF
TRBD2,-,TRBJ2-1,TRBV6-1,TGTGCCAGCAAAGGGACTAGCGGGCAACCCTGGGTCTTC,CASKGTSGQPWVF
TRBD2,few,TRBJ2-1,TRBV20-1,TGCAGTGCTAGAGACCCCGGATTAGCGGGGACTCAATACAATGAGCAGTTCTTC,CSARDPGLAGTQYNEQFF
-,-,TRBJ1-5,TRBV29-1,TGCAGCGCCTACTTCCCATCTAAACAGGGATCGGCCCAGCATTTT,CSAYFPSKQGSAQHF
TRBD1,-,TRBJ2-2,TRBV25-1,TGTGCCAGCAGTGAAGGGGACAGCACCGGGGAGCTGTTTTTT,CASSEGDSTGELFF
-,few,TRBJ2-3,TRBV30,TGTGCCTGGAGCGACCCTGCAGAAGTCACAGATACGCAGTATTTT,CAWSDPAEVTDTQYF
-,-,TRBJ1-1,TRBV30,TGTGCCTGGACTCCACCTAGCGACACTGAAGCTTTCTTT,CAWTPPSDTEAFF
-,few,TRBJ1-1,TRBV20-1,TGCAGTGCTAGAGCGATGAGAGGACAAAAGCGCTTCCACACTGAAGCTTTCTTT,CSARAMRGQKRFHTEAFF
-,few,TRBJ2-2,TRBV27,TGTGCCAGCAGTTTGGCAGTACCTCGGACCGGGGAGCTGTTTTTT,CASSLAVPRTGELFF
TRBD2,few,TRBJ2-1,TRBV20-1,TGCAGTGGCCTCCTCCCGGGACTAGCGGGATATAGAGGCAATGAGCAGTTCTTC,CSGLLPGLAGYRGNEQFF
-,-,TRBJ2-1,TRBV20-1,TGCAGTGCTAGAGATCTGAGCTCCCAGTACAATGAGCAGTTCTTC,CSARDLSSQYNEQFF